The next 29 T cell receptor beta chains were all read from a single sample in a study of cytomegalovirus exposure and HLA in healthy donors. PCR employed 60 Vbeta and 13 Jbeta primers. Profiling relied on immunoSEQ multiplex PCR, and the TCRdb table lists in-frame clones only, not all of them. Found here are under 200,000 clones, roughly 77% of them singletons; the top ten hold roughly 2.8%. The sample was PBMCs. Receptors were obtained from a middle-aged woman in good health and CMV-seropositive.

The chain links TRBV20-1 to TRBJ2-3; no clear D gene. Germline V gives CDR1 DFQATT, CDR2 SNEGSKA (reference sequence). Trimming shortened V by 1 base and J by 6 bases, and 5 bases separated the two germline ends. The CDR3 contains 11 residues. The CDR3 loop is CSARVVDTQYF. CDR3 DNA: TGCAGTGCTAGAGTAGTCGATACGCAGTATTTT.

The V and J genes are TRBV7-2 and TRBJ1-5; TRBD1 is a possible D gene (5 bases). The ends were cut back, 1 base at V and 3 bases at J, with 16 bases in the middle. CDR3 size: 17 residues. Germline CDR1 and CDR2: SGHTA and FQGNSA. The CDR3 DNA follows: TGTGCCAGCAGCTTAGGCGTCGGGCAGGGATACAATCAGCCCCAGCATTTT. Its protein product is CASSLGVGQGYNQPQHF.

This chain joins TRBV25-1 and TRBJ2-1; tentative D call: TRBD2 (6 bases). The V end lost 4 bases, the J end lost 4 bases, and 11 bases lay between the germline ends. CDR1 and CDR2 (germline): MGHDK, SYGVNS. The length of the CDR3 is 14 residues. The CDR3 region is CASSGIAVYNEQFF. The CDR3 DNA reads TGTGCCAGCAGTGGAATAGCGGTGTACAATGAGCAGTTCTTC.

The chain is built from TRBV6-6 and TRBJ2-5; 8 bases match TRBD1. Matching the DNA end better, TRBJ2-7 makes the J call doubtful. The CDR3 covers 15 residues. Germline V lookup: CDR1 MNHNY, CDR2 SVGAGI (reference sequence). The CDR3 nucleotides are TGTGCCAGCAGGAAGGGACAGGAAGGTTGGAACGAGCAGTACTTC. Its protein product is CASRKGQEGWNEQYF.

The genes are TRBV7-9 and TRBJ2-4; D might be TRBD2 (6 bases). V was trimmed by 3 bases and J by 0 bases, leaving 12 bases between them. CDR3 length: 16 amino acids. Germline CDR1 reads SEHNR; CDR2 reads FQNEAQ (reference sequence). CDR3 nucleotide sequence: TGTGCCAGCAGCTTTAGCGGAGCCGGAGCCAAAAACATTCAGTACTTC. Translated, it gives CASSFSGAGAKNIQYF.

The chain couples TRBV10-1 to TRBJ2-3; perhaps TRBD2 as D (6 bases). The germline gives CDR1 WNHNN, CDR2 SYGVQD (reference sequence). V was cut by 0 bases and J by 5 bases, with 12 bases left in between. The CDR3 contains 15 residues. DNA for the CDR3: TGCGCCAGCAGTGAGTCGACGGGGGACGGAGATACGCAGTATTTT. Its translation: CASSESTGDGDTQYF.

V gene TRBV7-8 combines with J gene TRBJ2-3; D unclear. Germline CDR1 reads SGHVS; CDR2 reads FQNEAQ. The CDR3 loop spans 14 amino acids. V lost 5 bases and J lost 5, with 14 bases in between. The CDR3: CASSPHTAGDTQYF. Here the CDR3 DNA reads TGTGCCAGCAGCCCTCATACAGCAGGAGATACGCAGTATTTT.

The rearrangement links TRBV27 to TRBJ1-2; 11 bases match TRBD1. CDR3 length: 14 amino acids. Germline V gene data show CDR1 as MNHEY and CDR2 as SMNVEV (reference sequence). The V segment lost 1 base and the J segment 6 bases; nucleotides outside the gene matches: 1. CDR3 sequence: CASSLLGQGDGYTF. CDR3 DNA: TGTGCCAGCAGTTTATTGGGACAGGGGGATGGCTACACCTTC.

This rearrangement joins TRBV30 to TRBJ2-3; TRBD2 agrees at 8 bases. The CDR3 consists of 14 residues. V was clipped by 0 bases and J by 7 bases; unmatched bases: 6. Germline V lookup: CDR1 GTSNPN, CDR2 SVGIG (reference sequence). Here the CDR3 reads CAWSVRGGPYTQYF. CDR3 nucleotide sequence: TGTGCCTGGAGTGTACGCGGGGGGCCCTATACGCAGTATTTT.

CDR3 in DNA: TGCAGCGTTATCGGGAATAATTACGAGCAGTACTTC. Amino acid sequence: CSVIGNNYEQYF. The chain joins TRBV29-1 to TRBJ2-7, with a tentative D call TRBD2 (5 bases). The CDR3 contains 12 residues. Per germline, CDR1 SQVTM and CDR2 ANQGSEA. The V end was cut by 5 bases, the J end by 4 bases, with 12 bases between.

This clone was seen a single time. The chain carries TRBV6-1 and TRBJ1-3; D gene unclear. Trimming stripped 4 bases from V and 2 bases from J, with 6 bases between. CDR3 length: 13 residues. Per germline, CDR1 MNHNS and CDR2 SASEGT. The CDR3 nucleotides read TGTGCCAGCAGTGCGATAGCTGGAAACACCATATATTTT. Encoded protein: CASSAIAGNTIYF.

The chain recombines TRBV5-6 with TRBJ1-4; D is perhaps TRBD1 (5 bases). Germline V gene sequence: CDR1 SGHDT, CDR2 YYEEEE. The CDR3 sequence is 15 residues long. V lost 0 bases and J 0 bases, leaving 6 bases between the germline ends. CDR3 sequence: CASSLGGATNEKLFF. DNA of the CDR3: TGTGCCAGCAGCTTGGGGGGGGCAACTAATGAAAAACTGTTTTTT.

J is TRBJ1-2 and V is TRBV5-6; TRBD1 aligns across 9 bases. CDR3 length: 15 residues. The trim removed 4 bases at V and 4 bases at J, leaving 8 bases unmatched. Per the germline V gene, CDR1 is SGHDT and CDR2 is YYEEEE. Here the CDR3 DNA reads TGTGCCAGCAGCGGAACAGGGGGCGCGGGCTATGGCTACACCTTC. It encodes CASSGTGGAGYGYTF. The full variable domain, completed using reference TRBV5-6 and TRBJ1-2, is DAGVTQSPTHLIKTRGQQVTLRCSPKSGHDTVSWYQQALGQGPQFIFQYYEEEERQRGNFPDRFSGHQFPNYSSELNVNALLLGDSALYLCASSGTGGAGYGYTFGSGTRLTVV.

The chain links TRBV9 to TRBJ2-1, with D maybe TRBD1 (6 bases). Trimming cost V 4 bases and J 1 base, with 12 bases left between them. Germline lookup yields CDR1 SGDLS and CDR2 YYNGEE. This CDR3 contains 15 residues. This CDR3 is CASSPQTGSYNEQFF. The CDR3 bases are TGTGCCAGCAGCCCCCAGACAGGATCCTACAATGAGCAGTTCTTC.

About this clone itself: One end of the junction varies from germline; a read error may be responsible. V usage is TRBV28 and J usage is TRBJ2-7; TRBD2 matches 9 bases. The CDR3 is made up of 11 amino acids. Germline V gene sequence: CDR1 MDHEN, CDR2 SYDVKM. CDR3 sequence: CASSTQRGASF. CDR3 bases: TGTGCCAGCAGTACCCAGCGGGGGGCCTCCTTC.

The chain employs TRBV18 and TRBJ2-1, with TRBD2 identical over 7 bases. V was pared by 4 bases and J by 3 bases, with 3 bases of the junction left unmatched. This CDR3 is 14 amino acids long. CDR1 and CDR2 from the germline V gene are KGHSH and LQKENI. CDR3 sequence reads: CASSHSSGYNEQFF. The CDR3 DNA reads as TGTGCCAGCTCACACTCTAGCGGCTACAATGAGCAGTTCTTC.

The genes are TRBV7-2 and TRBJ1-3; TRBD1 agrees at 9 bases. In germline, CDR1 is SGHTA, CDR2 FQGNSA. The J segment lost 4 bases and the V segment lost 6 bases, leaving 10 bases of the junction unmatched. The CDR3 loop spans 16 amino acids. DNA for the CDR3: TGTGCCAGCAGACCCCGGGACAGGGTCTTCGGAAACACCATATATTTT. This gives the protein CASRPRDRVFGNTIYF.

This chain links TRBV7-7 with TRBJ2-7; the D gene is possibly TRBD1 (5 bases). Germline CDR1 and CDR2: SSHAT and FNYEAQ (reference sequence). This CDR3 contains 14 residues. Deletions cut 5 bases from V and 5 bases from J, with 16 bases between. CDR3 protein: CASSPITGHHEQYF. CDR3 DNA sequence: TGTGCCAGCAGCCCGATAACAGGTCACCACGAGCAGTACTTC.

V is TRBV19 and J is TRBJ1-1, with D uncertain. This CDR3 region has 13 residues. V lost 5 bases, J lost 2 bases, and 9 bases lay in between. Germline V gives CDR1 LNHDA, CDR2 SQIVND (reference sequence). The CDR3 sequence is CASSVDINTEAFF. Here the CDR3 DNA reads TGTGCCAGTAGTGTTGACATCAACACTGAAGCTTTCTTT.

This clone showed up just once. The chain uses TRBV5-1 and TRBJ1-1, with D possibly TRBD1 on 5 matching bases. The V gene's germline CDR1 is SGHRS and CDR2 YFSETQ. V lost 4 bases, J lost 7 bases, and 8 bases lay in between. The CDR3 consists of 11 residues. The CDR3 here is CASSGGIEAFF. CDR3 DNA sequence: TGCGCCAGCAGCGGGGGGATTGAAGCTTTCTTT. The whole variable domain, filled in from reference TRBV5-1 and TRBJ1-1, reads KAGVTQTPRYLIKTRGQQVTLSCSPISGHRSVSWYQQTPGQGLQFLFEYFSETQRNKGNFPGRFSGRQFSNSRSEMNVSTLELGDSALYLCASSGGIEAFFGQGTRLTVV.

The rearrangement uses TRBV6-5 and TRBJ1-3; D unresolved. CDR1 MNHEY and CDR2 SVGAGI come from the germline V gene. Trimming shortened V by 6 bases and J by 4 bases, and 10 bases separated the two germline ends. The CDR3 loop spans 13 amino acids. CDR3 in DNA: TGTGCCAGCAGCGCCTCGAGGGGAAACACCATATATTTT. Its protein is CASSASRGNTIYF.

The chain carries TRBV6-1 and TRBJ2-1; 13 bases line up with TRBD2. J was trimmed by 2 bases and V by 3 bases; bases with no gene match: 1. This CDR3 is built from 16 residues. The germline V gene has CDR1 MNHNS and CDR2 SASEGT. The CDR3 region is CASSEGTSGAYNEQFF. For the CDR3, the DNA is TGTGCCAGCAGTGAGGGGACTAGCGGGGCCTACAATGAGCAGTTCTTC.

The J gene is TRBJ2-7, the V gene TRBV29-1; 13 bases agree with TRBD2. After removal of 1 base from V and 6 bases from J, the junction contained 3 bases not matched to a gene. The germline gives CDR1 SQVTM, CDR2 ANQGSEA. This CDR3 comprises 14 residues. In DNA form, the CDR3 reads TGCAGCGTTGAAGGGACTAGCGGGAGAGGCGAGCAGTACTTC. Its translation: CSVEGTSGRGEQYF.

This clone showed up just once. The V and J genes are TRBV28 and TRBJ2-2, with a weak D call TRBD1 (6 bases). This CDR3 has 15 amino acids. V shed 5 bases and J shed 2 bases, with 12 bases lying between them. The germline V gene has CDR1 MDHEN and CDR2 SYDVKM. CDR3 coding DNA: TGTGCCAGCAGTCCCGGGACAATAAACACCGGGGAGCTGTTTTTT. It specifies CASSPGTINTGELFF.

This clone showed up just once. The rearrangement joins TRBV2 to TRBJ1-1; no definite D call. This CDR3 region has 11 residues. Trimming took 5 bases from V and 7 from J, leaving 8 bases between them. CDR1 SNHLY and CDR2 FYNNEI come from the germline V gene. The CDR3 DNA follows: TGTGCCAGCAGTCCTTCCCGTGAAGCTTTCTTT. Translation gives CASSPSREAFF.

The rearrangement joins TRBV5-1 to TRBJ2-3; the match to TRBD2 covers 7 bases. J gave up 4 bases and V 4 bases, and 3 bases lay outside the gene matches. CDR3 size: 13 residues. The germline CDR1 and CDR2 sequences are SGHRS and YFSETQ. The CDR3 region is CASSGLEADTQYF. The CDR3 DNA reads as TGCGCCAGCAGCGGACTAGAAGCAGATACGCAGTATTTT.

The V and J genes are TRBV30 and TRBJ2-2; TRBD1 matches at 8 bases. Per germline, CDR1 GTSNPN and CDR2 SVGIG (reference sequence). The CDR3 sequence is 16 residues long. The J segment lost 4 bases and the V segment lost 5 bases, leaving 12 bases of the junction unmatched. CDR3 nucleotides: TGTGCCTGGGGCCCCCCGGACAGGGTCGCCACCGGGGAGCTGTTTTTT. Amino acid sequence: CAWGPPDRVATGELFF.

The V and J genes are TRBV19 and TRBJ1-2; TRBD1 might be the D (5 bases). CDR3 length: 16 amino acids. Germline CDR1 and CDR2: LNHDA and SQIVND (reference sequence). V lost 2 bases and J lost 7, with 20 bases in between. CDR3 coding DNA: TGTGCCAGTAGTATACTGGGTCACTACGGAGGGGTTGGCTACACCTTC. Its translation: CASSILGHYGGVGYTF.

The rearrangement links TRBV28 to TRBJ2-7; possible D gene TRBD1, 6 bases. V gave up 7 bases and J gave up 4 bases, with 17 bases separating them. The CDR3 covers 14 residues. The germline V gene encodes CDR1 MDHEN and CDR2 SYDVKM. The DNA of the CDR3 is TGTGCCAGCACCCTGGGACACAAGGGGTACGAGCAGTACTTC. As protein: CASTLGHKGYEQYF.